This T cell receptor beta chain originates from a study of Ad26.COV2.S vaccination and SARS-CoV-2 variants. For the study at large: Into the muscle, Ad26.COV2.S was dosed once or twice, 56 days apart.

Study results and limitations: Post-vaccination spike-specific CD8+ and CD4+ T cell responses reportedly had substantial breadth.

Germline CDR1 reads SGHRS; CDR2 reads YFSETQ. The germline V and J ends were trimmed by 0 bases and 3 bases, with 10 bases remaining between them. The length of the CDR3 is 15 residues. Documented treatment: 15 to 20 received Ad26.COV2.S at low or high dose, single or two shots; about 5 received placebo; per-sample allocation not given. All samples were drawn on day 63, counting from the first vaccine or placebo injection. This clone appeared a single time. Its antigen is not known. Produced via immunoSEQ multiplex PCR; TCRdb's table is partial and in-frame only. The data hold about 280,000 clones, with around 87% observed a single time.

Sequences were derived from peripheral blood, sampled in a trial of Ad26.COV2.S vaccine versus placebo. This chain connects TRBV5-1 to TRBJ2-1, with D tentatively TRBD2 (5 bases). The source of this sequence is a person between 18 and 65 years old who received the Ad26.COV2.S COVID-19 vaccine or a placebo. CDR3 sequence reads: CASSLGSGLYNEQFF. For the CDR3, the DNA is TGCGCCAGCAGCTTGGGTTCCGGACTCTACAATGAGCAGTTCTTC.